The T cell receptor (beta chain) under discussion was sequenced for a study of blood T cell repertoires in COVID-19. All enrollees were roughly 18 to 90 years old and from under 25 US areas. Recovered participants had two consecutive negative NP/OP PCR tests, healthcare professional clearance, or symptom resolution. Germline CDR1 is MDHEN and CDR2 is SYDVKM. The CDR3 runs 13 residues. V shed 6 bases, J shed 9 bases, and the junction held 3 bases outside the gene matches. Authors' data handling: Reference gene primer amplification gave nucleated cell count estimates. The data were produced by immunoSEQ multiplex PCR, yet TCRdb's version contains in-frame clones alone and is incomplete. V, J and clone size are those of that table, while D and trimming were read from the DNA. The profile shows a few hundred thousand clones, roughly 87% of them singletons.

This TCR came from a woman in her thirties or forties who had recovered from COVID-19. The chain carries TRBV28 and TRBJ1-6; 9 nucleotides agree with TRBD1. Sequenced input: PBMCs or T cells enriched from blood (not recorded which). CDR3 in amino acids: CASSRDRVSPLHF. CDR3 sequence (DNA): TGTGCCAGCAGCCGGGACAGGGTTTCACCCCTCCACTTT.